This TCR beta chain is from a study of identical twins. Notes on the study in general: Invariant cells of the MAIT and iNKT types might have partly distorted the zero-insertion analyses. Within beta out-of-frame sequences, the excess sharing observed between twins was weaker. Cross-sectional statistical analysis was relied on for the conclusions, without the same donors being followed.

Between the trimmed V and J ends, which lost 2 bases and 10 bases, there was a span of 8 bases. Per the germline V gene, CDR1 is SQVTM and CDR2 is ANQGSEA. This CDR3 has 10 residues. Template switching introduced a universal primer site, and the cDNA bore unique molecular identifiers. TCRdb recomputed calls from the 5' RACE reads with MiXCR, one row per CDR3 protein. The sample gives about 500,000 distinct CDR3 sequences, roughly an eighth of which show up once; approximately 0.98% is in the top ten. This clonotype was seen a few times. Its antigen is still unknown. This sample was shared with a second study, whose subject was yellow fever vaccine responses in identical twins.

The chain is built from TRBV29-1 and TRBJ1-1, with D unclear. Sequencing input: CD4+ T cells sorted from blood. The sequence was obtained from a woman aged 18-29 years in good health. CDR3 sequence (DNA): TGCAGCGTTGAAATGGGCCCAGCTTTCTTT. Protein: CSVEMGPAFF. The entire variable domain, with the rest obtained from reference TRBV29-1 and TRBJ1-1, is as follows: SAVISQKPSRDICQRGTSLTIQCQVDSQVTMMFWYRQQPGQSLTLIATANQGSEATYESGFVIDKFPISRPNLTFSTLTVSNMSPEDSSIYLCSVEMGPAFFGQGTRLTVV.